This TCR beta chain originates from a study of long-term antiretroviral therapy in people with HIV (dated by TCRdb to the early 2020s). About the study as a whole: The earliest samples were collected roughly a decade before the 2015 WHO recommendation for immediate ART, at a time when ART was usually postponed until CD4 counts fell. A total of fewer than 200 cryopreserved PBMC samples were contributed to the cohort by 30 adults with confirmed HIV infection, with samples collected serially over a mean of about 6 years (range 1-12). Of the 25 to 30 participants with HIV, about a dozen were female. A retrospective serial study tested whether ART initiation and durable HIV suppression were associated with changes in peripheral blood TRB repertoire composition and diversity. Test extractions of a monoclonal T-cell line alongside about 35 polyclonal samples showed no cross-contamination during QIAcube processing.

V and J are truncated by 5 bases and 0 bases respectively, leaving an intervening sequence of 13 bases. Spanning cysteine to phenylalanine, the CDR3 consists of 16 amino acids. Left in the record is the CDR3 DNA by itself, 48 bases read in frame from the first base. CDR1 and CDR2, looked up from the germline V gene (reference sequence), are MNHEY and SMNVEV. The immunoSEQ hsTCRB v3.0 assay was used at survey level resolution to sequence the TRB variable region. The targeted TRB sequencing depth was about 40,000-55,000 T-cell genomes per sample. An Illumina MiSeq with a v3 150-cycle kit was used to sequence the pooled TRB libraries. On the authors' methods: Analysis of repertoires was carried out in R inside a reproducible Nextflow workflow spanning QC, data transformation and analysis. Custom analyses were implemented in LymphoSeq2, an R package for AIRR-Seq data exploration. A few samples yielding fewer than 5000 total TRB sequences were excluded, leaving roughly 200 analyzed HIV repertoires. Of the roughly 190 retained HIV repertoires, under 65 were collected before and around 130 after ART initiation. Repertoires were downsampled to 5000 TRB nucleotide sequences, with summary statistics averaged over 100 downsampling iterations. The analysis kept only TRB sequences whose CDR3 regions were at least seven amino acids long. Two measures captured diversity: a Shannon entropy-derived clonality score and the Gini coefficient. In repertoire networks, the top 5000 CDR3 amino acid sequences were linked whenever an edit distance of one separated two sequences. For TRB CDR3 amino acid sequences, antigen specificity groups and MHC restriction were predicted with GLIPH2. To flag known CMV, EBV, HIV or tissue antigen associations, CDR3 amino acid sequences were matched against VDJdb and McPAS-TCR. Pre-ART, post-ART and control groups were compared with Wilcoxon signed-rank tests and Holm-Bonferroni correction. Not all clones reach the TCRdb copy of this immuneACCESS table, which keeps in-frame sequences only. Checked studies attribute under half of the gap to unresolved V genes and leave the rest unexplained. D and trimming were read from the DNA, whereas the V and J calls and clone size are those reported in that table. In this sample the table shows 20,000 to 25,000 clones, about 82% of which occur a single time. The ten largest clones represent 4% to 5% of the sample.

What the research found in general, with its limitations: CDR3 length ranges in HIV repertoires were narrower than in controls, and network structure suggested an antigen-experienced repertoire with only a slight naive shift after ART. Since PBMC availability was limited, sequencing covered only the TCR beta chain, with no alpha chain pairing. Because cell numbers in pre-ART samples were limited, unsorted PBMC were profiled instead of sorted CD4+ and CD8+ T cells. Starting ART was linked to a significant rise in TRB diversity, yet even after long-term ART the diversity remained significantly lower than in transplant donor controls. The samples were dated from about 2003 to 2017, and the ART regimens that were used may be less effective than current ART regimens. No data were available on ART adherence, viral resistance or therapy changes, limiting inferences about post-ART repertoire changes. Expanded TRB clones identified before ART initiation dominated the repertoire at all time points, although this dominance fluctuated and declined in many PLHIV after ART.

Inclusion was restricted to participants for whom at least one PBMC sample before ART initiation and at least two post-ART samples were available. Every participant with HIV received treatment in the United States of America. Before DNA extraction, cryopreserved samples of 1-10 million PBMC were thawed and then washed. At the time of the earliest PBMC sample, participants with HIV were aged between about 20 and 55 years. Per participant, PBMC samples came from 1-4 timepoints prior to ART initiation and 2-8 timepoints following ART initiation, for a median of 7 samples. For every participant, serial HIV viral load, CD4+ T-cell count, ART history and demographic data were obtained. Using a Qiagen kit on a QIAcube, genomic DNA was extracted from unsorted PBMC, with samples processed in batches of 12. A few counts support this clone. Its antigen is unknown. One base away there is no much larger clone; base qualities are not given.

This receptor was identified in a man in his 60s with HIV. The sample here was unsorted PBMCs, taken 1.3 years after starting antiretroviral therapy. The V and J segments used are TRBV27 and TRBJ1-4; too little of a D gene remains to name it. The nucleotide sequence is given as TGTGCCAGCAGTCCTCCAAGACTTACAACTAATGAAAAACTGTTTTTT. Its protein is CASSPPRLTTNEKLFF.